Below are 25 T cell receptor beta chains sequenced from a single sample in a study of T cells in localized non-small cell lung cancer. TCRdb's copy holds only in-frame clones and misses some; the assay was immunoSEQ multiplex PCR. This table holds around 25,000 clones, more than 85% found once. Sequenced here: peripheral blood, sampled before any cancer treatment. The receptors were sampled from a woman aged 35 to 75 with stage I lung adenocarcinoma.

This rearrangement joins TRBV5-1 to TRBJ2-7, with D perhaps matching TRBD1 or TRBD2 (5 bases each). The ends were cut back, 3 bases at V and 3 bases at J, with 16 bases in the middle. CDR3 length: 15 residues. Germline V gene lookup returns CDR1 SGHRS and CDR2 YFSETQ. For the CDR3, the DNA is TGCGCCAGCAGCTCGCTGGGGACGGAAATCTACGAGCAGTACTTC. This sequence encodes CASSSLGTEIYEQYF.

V and J are TRBV6-1 and TRBJ1-2; possible D gene TRBD1, 5 bases. The V end was cut by 2 bases, the J end by 0 bases, with 10 bases between. The CDR3 spans 15 residues. Germline V gene sequence: CDR1 MNHNS, CDR2 SASEGT. The CDR3 here is CASSEFRASNYGYTF. The CDR3, as DNA: TGTGCCAGCAGTGAATTCAGGGCCTCTAACTATGGCTACACCTTC.

The chain combines TRBV18 with TRBJ2-2, with TRBD2 matching over 9 bases. The germline V gene has CDR1 KGHSH and CDR2 LQKENI. This CDR3 region has 16 residues. V lost 4 bases and J lost 4; bases outside the gene matches: 7. The DNA of the CDR3 is TGTGCCAGCTCACAACTTAGCGGGAGTCCCACCGGGGAGCTGTTTTTT. Residues: CASSQLSGSPTGELFF.

This clone was observed once. The V call is TRBV11-3, the J call TRBJ1-4, with D unclear. Germline lookup yields CDR1 SGHNT and CDR2 YENEEA. CDR3 length equals 13 residues. Trimming shortened V by 2 bases and J by 1 base, and 2 bases separated the two germline ends. The CDR3 region is CASSLRTNEKLFF. The CDR3 region has the DNA TGTGCCAGCAGCTTAAGAACTAATGAAAAACTGTTTTTT.

The chain employs TRBV5-6 and TRBJ2-7; no clear D. V lost 2 bases and J lost 3, with 3 bases in between. CDR1 and CDR2 (germline): SGHDT, YYEEEE. The CDR3 covers 11 residues. CDR3 sequence reads: CASSLRYEQYF. The CDR3 nucleotides are TGTGCCAGCAGCTTACGCTACGAGCAGTACTTC.

The rearrangement joins TRBV2 to TRBJ2-5; D might be TRBD1 (6 bases). The CDR3 has 15 residues. Germline values: CDR1 SNHLY, CDR2 FYNNEI. V was shortened by 4 bases and J by 6 bases, with 18 bases between the two germline ends. CDR3 sequence: CASSVAQGDIQTQYF. CDR3 sequence (DNA): TGTGCCAGCAGTGTGGCACAGGGTGATATACAGACCCAGTACTTC.

This chain connects TRBV5-1 to TRBJ2-1; 7 bases match TRBD2. Germline V lookup: CDR1 SGHRS, CDR2 YFSETQ. The CDR3 spans 14 residues. With V trimmed by 4 bases and J by 2 bases, 3 bases remained unmatched. Here the CDR3 DNA reads TGCGCCAGCAGCCGGGGAGGGACCTACAATGAGCAGTTCTTC. Translated, it gives CASSRGGTYNEQFF. Variable domain in full (rest from reference TRBV5-1 and TRBJ2-1): KAGVTQTPRYLIKTRGQQVTLSCSPISGHRSVSWYQQTPGQGLQFLFEYFSETQRNKGNFPGRFSGRQFSNSRSEMNVSTLELGDSALYLCASSRGGTYNEQFFGPGTRLTVL.

This chain links TRBV4-2 with TRBJ2-7; D may be TRBD2 (5 bases). V shed 4 bases and J shed 0 bases, with 10 bases lying between them. Germline CDR1 reads LGHNA; CDR2 reads YNFKEQ. CDR3 length: 14 amino acids. CDR3 DNA: TGTGCCAGCAGCCCCCGGGGTCTCTCCTACGAGCAGTACTTC. Its translation is CASSPRGLSYEQYF.

The chain recombines TRBV2 with TRBJ1-4, with D hard to call. Per the germline V gene, CDR1 is SNHLY and CDR2 is FYNNEI. Deletions cut 4 bases from V and 4 bases from J, with 10 bases between. CDR3 length equals 14 residues. In DNA, the CDR3 is TGTGCCAGCAGTGCTTGGCAGGATAATGAAAAACTGTTTTTT. It translates to CASSAWQDNEKLFF.

The chain has TRBV7-9 and TRBJ1-4, with TRBD1 matching over 7 bases. Trimming cost V 4 bases and J 8 bases; bases outside gene matches: 4. The germline V gene encodes CDR1 SEHNR and CDR2 FQNEAQ (reference sequence). The CDR3 has 13 residues. The CDR3: CASSWETGEKLFF. Here the CDR3 DNA reads TGTGCCAGCAGCTGGGAGACAGGGGAAAAACTGTTTTTT.

The chain combines TRBV4-2 with TRBJ2-7, with TRBD2 identical over 10 bases. Germline CDR1 LGHNA, CDR2 YNFKEQ. Trimming cost V 0 bases and J 6 bases; bases outside gene matches: 8. CDR3 length: 16 residues. The chain's CDR3 is CASSQDRASGSREQYF. CDR3 nucleotide sequence: TGTGCCAGCAGCCAAGATCGGGCTAGCGGGAGCCGCGAGCAGTACTTC.

For the CDR3, the DNA is TGCAGCGTTGAAGATCCTTTGGGCAGGGGGCGCCGGGGCTATGGCTACACCTTC. Encoded protein: CSVEDPLGRGRRGYGYTF. The chain joins TRBV29-1 to TRBJ1-2; the match to TRBD1 covers 8 bases. Germline V gene lookup returns CDR1 SQVTM and CDR2 ANQGSEA. The J segment lost 4 bases and the V segment lost 0 bases, leaving 16 bases of the junction unmatched. The CDR3 totals 18 residues.

The genes are TRBV5-6 and TRBJ2-2; 8 bases fit TRBD1. Germline V gene lookup returns CDR1 SGHDT and CDR2 YYEEEE. The CDR3 has 16 residues. V dropped 4 bases and J dropped 4; count of bases not matched to a gene: 9. The CDR3 bases are TGTGCCAGCAGCACAGGACAGGGCTCGGGCACCGGGGAGCTGTTTTTT. Its protein is CASSTGQGSGTGELFF.

In DNA form, the CDR3 reads TGCGCCAGCAGCTTGACCATAGCCTACGAGCAGTACTTC. Translation gives CASSLTIAYEQYF. The rearrangement joins TRBV5-1 to TRBJ2-7; unclear D gene. This CDR3 region has 13 residues. With 1 base removed from V and 2 bases from J, the gap between germline ends came to 7 bases. Germline CDR1 and CDR2: SGHRS and YFSETQ.

Only one count was recorded for this clone. This chain uses TRBV19 with TRBJ2-1, with 7 bases that match TRBD1. Germline V lookup: CDR1 LNHDA, CDR2 SQIVND (reference sequence). With 9 bases clipped from V and 6 bases from J, the junction kept 8 bases outside the gene matches. The CDR3 loop spans 13 amino acids. The CDR3 DNA sequence: TGTGCCAGCGACCCCGGGACAGTCAATGAGCAGTTCTTC. Its translation: CASDPGTVNEQFF.

V usage is TRBV7-8 and J usage is TRBJ2-7; 7 bases align to TRBD1. Germline assignment: CDR1 SGHVS and CDR2 FQNEAQ. The CDR3 length is 16 residues. V lost 8 bases, J lost 3 bases, and 16 bases stayed unmatched. The CDR3 is CASSLSGTAYFYEQYF. The CDR3 region has the DNA TGTGCCAGCTCCTTGTCCGGGACAGCGTATTTCTACGAGCAGTACTTC.

J is TRBJ2-3 and V is TRBV10-2, with 9 positions matching TRBD1. The germline V gene encodes CDR1 WSHSY and CDR2 SAAADI. This CDR3 spans 13 amino acids. V gave up 10 bases and J gave up 4 bases; unmatched junction bases: 6. The CDR3 DNA reads TGCGCCACGGGGGACAGGGTCCCAGATACGCAGTATTTT. The encoded protein is CATGDRVPDTQYF.

The gene calls are TRBV9 and TRBJ1-4; D is perhaps TRBD1 (6 bases). Looked up from germline, CDR1 is SGDLS and CDR2 is YYNGEE. The germline V and J ends were trimmed by 2 bases and 8 bases, with 13 bases remaining between them. This CDR3 comprises 14 residues. CDR3 region: CASSVGGATEKLFF. The CDR3 DNA is TGTGCCAGCAGCGTGGGGGGCGCTACCGAAAAACTGTTTTTT.

The CDR3: CASSQQGSGSYEQYF. The CDR3 region has the DNA TGTGCCAGCAGCCAACAGGGGTCCGGCTCCTACGAGCAGTACTTC. The chain uses TRBV28 and TRBJ2-5; 7 bases are a match to TRBD1. Matching the DNA end better, TRBJ2-7 makes the J call doubtful. The germline V gene has CDR1 MDHEN and CDR2 SYDVKM. The CDR3 contains 15 residues.

The gene calls are TRBV19 and TRBJ1-1, with D possibly being TRBD1 (6 bases). Germline V lookup: CDR1 LNHDA, CDR2 SQIVND (reference sequence). This CDR3 spans 14 amino acids. Trimming shortened V by 2 bases and J by 6 bases, and 13 bases separated the two germline ends. CDR3 loop: CASSITDRSPEAFF. As DNA, the CDR3 is TGTGCCAGTAGTATAACCGACAGGTCCCCTGAAGCTTTCTTT.

This rearrangement joins TRBV18 to TRBJ1-3; a possible D gene is TRBD1 (5 bases). Trimming pared 3 bases from V and 0 bases from J, leaving 12 bases between. CDR3 size: 16 residues. In germline, CDR1 is KGHSH, CDR2 LQKENI. This CDR3 reads CASSPKIGDSGNTIYF. CDR3 DNA sequence: TGTGCCAGCTCACCGAAAATAGGGGACTCTGGAAACACCATATATTTT.

This sequence joins TRBV30 and TRBJ2-1; 7 bases align to TRBD2. Losses at the gene ends were 0 bases for V and 15 bases for J; bases not matched to a gene: 5. This CDR3 comprises 11 residues. Germline V CDR1 and CDR2: GTSNPN, SVGIG (reference sequence). The CDR3 is CAWSVGGRPFF. In DNA form, the CDR3 reads TGTGCCTGGAGTGTGGGCGGGAGACCGTTCTTC.

A few counts support this clone. As DNA, the CDR3 is TGTGCCAGTAGTATACTAGACAACACTGAAGCTTTCTTT. This gives the protein CASSILDNTEAFF. The chain carries TRBV19 and TRBJ1-1; D is ambiguous. This CDR3 has 13 amino acids. Germline CDR1 LNHDA, CDR2 SQIVND (reference sequence). V shed 2 bases and J shed 2 bases, with 6 bases lying between them.

This chain links TRBV2 with TRBJ1-4, with D unclear. V was clipped by 3 bases and J by 8 bases, with 7 bases between them. The CDR3 length is 12 residues. Per the germline V gene, CDR1 is SNHLY and CDR2 is FYNNEI. The CDR3 region is CASSDLSEKLFF. The CDR3 DNA is TGTGCCAGCAGTGATTTATCGGAAAAACTGTTTTTT.

The V and J genes are TRBV5-1 and TRBJ1-1; the match to TRBD1 covers 11 bases. Per the germline V gene, CDR1 is SGHRS and CDR2 is YFSETQ. V was clipped by 4 bases and J by 5 bases; unmatched bases: 4. The CDR3 spans 14 residues. The CDR3 protein is CASSLDRGLTEAFF. The CDR3 nucleotides read TGCGCCAGCAGCCTGGACAGGGGGCTGACTGAAGCTTTCTTT.